This T cell receptor (beta chain) was identified in a study of T cells after yellow fever vaccination (dated by TCRdb to the late 2010s). Some background on the complete study: The SMART-Seq v4 Ultra Low Input RNA kit was used to prepare libraries from fractions with low cell numbers. To follow T-cell clones before and after both primary and booster YFV17D yellow fever vaccination, bulk TCR alpha and beta repertoires underwent longitudinal sequencing. Two healthy male donors made up the cohort, one aged 18 to 29 years and the other aged 30 to 40 years. Bulk PBMC replicates and cell subsets were isolated from blood drawn at multiple timepoints before and after both primary and secondary immunization.

Summary of the overall study and its limitations: The secondary T-cell response was found to be weaker but faster than the primary response, with a peak reached on day 5 rather than on day 15. The study included only a couple of donors, which limits how far the findings can be generalized. A small share of clonotypes occurred in both CD4 and CD8 compartments, likely arising from convergent recombination. Computational filtering was needed because FACS-sorted repertoires could contain abundant contaminating clonotypes from the bulk population. After the booster, most of the clones that had expanded following primary vaccination were detected again (roughly 97% of CD4 and around 90% of CD8), which suggests that memory was broadly maintained.

The intended sense of this specimen's treatment or condition label: live attenuated yellow fever vaccine strain. A standard Ficoll-Paque protocol was used to isolate PBMCs from peripheral blood. Dynabeads CD4 and CD8 positive selection kits were used to isolate CD4 and CD8 T-cell fractions. TriZol was used to extract RNA from bulk PBMCs, from CD4 and CD8 fractions, and from dextramer-positive and dextramer-negative fractions. There are 11 amino acids in the CDR3, from cysteine to phenylalanine inclusive. Solely the CDR3 DNA is kept, with 33 bases framed from the first base. Trimming at the junction amounts to 2 bases on V and 16 bases on J, and the germline ends lie 12 bases apart. Based on the germline V gene, the CDR1 and CDR2 sequences are MNHEY and SVGEGT. Sequencing was carried out with an Illumina NovaSeq 6000. TCR cDNA was synthesized by 5'RACE template switching, which introduced a universal primer site and unique molecular identifiers. cDNA synthesis was primed from both the TCR alpha and TCR beta constant segments. Library amplification involved two PCR steps, and the second step added sample barcodes and sequencing adapters. Sequencing of libraries was performed on Illumina HiSeq 2500 (2x100 bp) or NovaSeq (2x150 bp). In the authors' own workflow: MIGEC was used to demultiplex reads and collapse the reads into UMI consensus sequences, and MiXCR was used for V(D)J alignment. Vaccine-responding clonotypes were defined with edgeR using replicate PBMC samples, requiring FDR below 0.01 and a log2 fold change above 5 up to day 15. Each bulk clonotype received a CD4 or CD8 identity based on whether the sequenced CD4 or CD8 repertoire contained that clonotype at higher abundance. Using fastp at Q25 and MiXCR, TCRdb reprocessed the public reads and kept productive beta chains. Each CDR3 protein appears once, grouped with its most common genes and DNA. TCRdb assigned the V and J calls; the authors' analysis was not used. Present in this sample are 280,000 or so distinct CDR3 sequences, around 8.6% of which were seen just once. Clones ranked in the top ten supply about 3.7% of the sample.

Remarks on this clonotype: Its target antigen remains unknown. No clone much larger than this one lies a single base away; base qualities are absent.

This specimen consisted of CD4+ T cells sorted from PBMCs, obtained 5 days after the yellow fever booster vaccination. The chain is made from TRBV6-2 or TRBV6-3 and TRBJ2-4; TRBD1 could be the D gene, as 6 bases match. The receptor was derived from a man aged 18 to 35 who received the YFV17D yellow fever vaccine. The bases are TGTGCCAGCAGTTACAGGGGGACGCAATACTTC. This codes for CASSYRGTQYF.